The table lists the clone carrying this T cell receptor (beta chain) with many counts. The target antigen is unknown. These data originate in a study of T-cell memory formation after mild COVID-19. The CDR3 sequence is 15 residues long. The germline V gene has CDR1 SEHNR and CDR2 FQNEAQ (reference sequence). Trimming shortened V by 3 bases and J by 4 bases, and 15 bases separated the two germline ends. TCRdb processed the 5' RACE reads anew with MiXCR; each CDR3 protein has one entry. Of hundreds of thousands of distinct CDR3 sequences listed, 20% to 25% are singletons. General study points: Pre-infection memory held some responding clones, suggesting pre-existing cross-reactive T cells responded. Shrinking CD4+ clones were chiefly CM and EM; CD8+ ones were chiefly EMRA.

The chain joins TRBV7-9 to TRBJ1-2; D is unresolved. Sample: PBMCs or a T cell subset sorted from them (not recorded which). This TCR was sampled from an adult woman who had mild COVID-19 (a few samples of this study predate the infection). Cell type and time point are not known. Here the CDR3 DNA reads TGTGCCAGCAGCTTTGCAGAGACTCGGATCTATGGCTACACCTTC. It translates to CASSFAETRIYGYTF.